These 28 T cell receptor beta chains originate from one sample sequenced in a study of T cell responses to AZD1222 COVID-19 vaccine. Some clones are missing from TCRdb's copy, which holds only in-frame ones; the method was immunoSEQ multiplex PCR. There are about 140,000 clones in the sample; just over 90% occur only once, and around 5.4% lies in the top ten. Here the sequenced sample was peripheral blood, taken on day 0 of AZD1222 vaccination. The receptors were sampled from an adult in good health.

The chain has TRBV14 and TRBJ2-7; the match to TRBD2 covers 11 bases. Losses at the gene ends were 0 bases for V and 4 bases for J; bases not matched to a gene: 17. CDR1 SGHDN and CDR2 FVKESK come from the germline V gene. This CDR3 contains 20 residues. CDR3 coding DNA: TGTGCCAGCAGCCAAGAGCCGCCGGGACTAGCGGTCTTAAAGCCGTACGAGCAGTACTTC. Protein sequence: CASSQEPPGLAVLKPYEQYF.

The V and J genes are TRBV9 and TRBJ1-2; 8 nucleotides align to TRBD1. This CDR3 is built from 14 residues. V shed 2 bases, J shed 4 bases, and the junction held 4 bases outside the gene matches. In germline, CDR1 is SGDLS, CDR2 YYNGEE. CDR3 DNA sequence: TGTGCCAGCAGCGTCGGACAGGGAATCTATGGCTACACCTTC. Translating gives CASSVGQGIYGYTF.

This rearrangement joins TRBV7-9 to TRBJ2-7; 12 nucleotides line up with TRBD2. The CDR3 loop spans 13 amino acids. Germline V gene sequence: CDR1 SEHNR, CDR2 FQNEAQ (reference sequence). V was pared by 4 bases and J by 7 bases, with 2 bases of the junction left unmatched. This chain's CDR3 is CASSSSGRGEQYF. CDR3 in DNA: TGTGCCAGCAGCTCTAGCGGGAGGGGGGAGCAGTACTTC.

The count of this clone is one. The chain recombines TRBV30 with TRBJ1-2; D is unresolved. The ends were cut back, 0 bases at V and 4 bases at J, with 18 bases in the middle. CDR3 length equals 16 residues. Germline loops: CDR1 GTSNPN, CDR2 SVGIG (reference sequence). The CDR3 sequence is CAWSVDGEIYLYGYTF. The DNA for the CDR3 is TGTGCCTGGAGTGTAGACGGAGAAATCTACCTCTATGGCTACACCTTC.

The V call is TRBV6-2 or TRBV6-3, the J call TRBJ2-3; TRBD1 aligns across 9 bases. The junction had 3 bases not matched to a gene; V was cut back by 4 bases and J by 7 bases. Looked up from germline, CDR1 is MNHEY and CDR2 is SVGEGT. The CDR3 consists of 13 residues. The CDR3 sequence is CASSLGTGNTQYF. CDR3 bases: TGTGCCAGCAGTTTAGGGACAGGGAATACGCAGTATTTT.

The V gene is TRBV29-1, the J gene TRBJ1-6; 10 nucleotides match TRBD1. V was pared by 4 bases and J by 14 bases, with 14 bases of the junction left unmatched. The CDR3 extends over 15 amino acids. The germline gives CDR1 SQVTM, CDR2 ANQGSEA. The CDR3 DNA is TGCAGCGTTGGTCCCGGGACAGGGGCCGTTAGAGCCCTCCACTTT. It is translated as CSVGPGTGAVRALHF.

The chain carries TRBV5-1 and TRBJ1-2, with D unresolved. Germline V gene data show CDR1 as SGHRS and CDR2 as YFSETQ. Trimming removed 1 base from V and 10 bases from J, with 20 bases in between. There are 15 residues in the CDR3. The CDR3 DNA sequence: TGCGCCAGCAGCTTGTCGGGCGGTCCGGACCGGGTCTACACCTTC. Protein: CASSLSGGPDRVYTF.

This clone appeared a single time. In DNA form, the CDR3 reads TGTGCCAGCAGCTTAGCCCAGGGGAGAGACAATGAGCAGTTCTTC. Translated, it gives CASSLAQGRDNEQFF. The chain links TRBV7-6 to TRBJ2-1, with a tentative D call TRBD1 (6 bases). The CDR3 has 15 amino acids. V gave up 0 bases and J gave up 5 bases, with 11 bases separating them. Germline CDR1 reads SGHVS; CDR2 reads FNYEAQ.

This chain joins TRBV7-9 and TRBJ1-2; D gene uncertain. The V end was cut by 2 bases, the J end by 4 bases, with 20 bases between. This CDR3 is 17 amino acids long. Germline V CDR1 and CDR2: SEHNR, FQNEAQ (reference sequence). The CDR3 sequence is CASSLINWAEMGYGYTF. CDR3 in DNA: TGTGCCAGCAGCTTAATCAATTGGGCCGAGATGGGCTATGGCTACACCTTC.

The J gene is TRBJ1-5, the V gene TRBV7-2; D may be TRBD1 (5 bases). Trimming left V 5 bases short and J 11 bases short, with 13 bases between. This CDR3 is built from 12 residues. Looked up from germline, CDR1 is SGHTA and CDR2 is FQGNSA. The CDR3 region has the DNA TGTGCCAGCAGCCCAGCGGGCAGGGCCCAGCATTTT. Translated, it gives CASSPAGRAQHF. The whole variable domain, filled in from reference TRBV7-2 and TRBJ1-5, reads GAGVSQSPSNKVTEKGKDVELRCDPISGHTALYWYRQSLGQGLEFLIYFQGNSAPDKSGLPSDRFSAERTGGSVSTLTIQRTQQEDSAVYLCASSPAGRAQHFGDGTRLSIL.

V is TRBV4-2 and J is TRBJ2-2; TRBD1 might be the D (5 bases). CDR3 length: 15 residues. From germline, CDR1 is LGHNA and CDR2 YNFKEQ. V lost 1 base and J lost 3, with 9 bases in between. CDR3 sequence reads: CASSQAQGDTGELFF. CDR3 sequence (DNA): TGTGCCAGCAGCCAAGCGCAGGGCGACACCGGGGAGCTGTTTTTT.

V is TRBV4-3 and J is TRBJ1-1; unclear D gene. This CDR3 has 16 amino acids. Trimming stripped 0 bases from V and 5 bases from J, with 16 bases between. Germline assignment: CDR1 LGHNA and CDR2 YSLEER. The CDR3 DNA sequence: TGCGCCAGCAGCCAAGATCGGATGGGGAGGATTACTGAAGCTTTCTTT. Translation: CASSQDRMGRITEAFF.

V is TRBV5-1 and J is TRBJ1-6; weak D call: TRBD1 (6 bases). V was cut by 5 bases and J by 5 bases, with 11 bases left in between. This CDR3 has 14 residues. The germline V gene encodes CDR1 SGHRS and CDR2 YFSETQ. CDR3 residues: CASRAGTNNSPLHF. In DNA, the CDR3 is TGCGCCAGCAGAGCTGGGACAAATAATTCACCCCTCCACTTT.

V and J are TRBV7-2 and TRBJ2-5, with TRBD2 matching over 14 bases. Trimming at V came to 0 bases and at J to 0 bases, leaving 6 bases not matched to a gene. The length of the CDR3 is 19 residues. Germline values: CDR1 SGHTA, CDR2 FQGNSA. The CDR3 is CASSLAPTSGGADQETQYF. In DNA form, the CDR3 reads TGTGCCAGCAGCTTAGCTCCGACTAGCGGGGGGGCGGACCAAGAGACCCAGTACTTC.

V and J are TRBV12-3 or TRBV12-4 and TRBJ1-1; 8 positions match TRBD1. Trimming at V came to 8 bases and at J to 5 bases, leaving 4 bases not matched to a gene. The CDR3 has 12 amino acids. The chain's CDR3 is CASRTGSTEAFF. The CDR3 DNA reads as TGTGCCAGCCGGACAGGGAGTACTGAAGCTTTCTTT.

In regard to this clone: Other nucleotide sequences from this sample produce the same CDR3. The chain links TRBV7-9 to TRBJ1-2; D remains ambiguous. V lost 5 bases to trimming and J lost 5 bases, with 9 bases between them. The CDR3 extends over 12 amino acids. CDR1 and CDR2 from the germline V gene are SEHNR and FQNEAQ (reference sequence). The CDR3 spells CASSPDSYGYTF. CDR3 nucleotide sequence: TGTGCCAGCAGCCCAGATTCTTATGGCTACACCTTC.

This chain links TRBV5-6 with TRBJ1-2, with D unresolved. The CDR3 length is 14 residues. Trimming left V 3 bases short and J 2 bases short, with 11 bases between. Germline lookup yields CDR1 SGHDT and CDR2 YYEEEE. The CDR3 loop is CASSYLTRNYGYTF. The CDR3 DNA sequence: TGTGCCAGCAGCTATCTAACTCGGAACTATGGCTACACCTTC.

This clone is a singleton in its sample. This chain's CDR3 is CASGLTGDRTEAFF. Written as DNA, the CDR3 is TGTGCTAGTGGTTTAACAGGGGATCGGACTGAAGCTTTCTTT. The chain recombines TRBV12-5 with TRBJ1-1; 7 bases line up with TRBD1. This CDR3 is built from 14 residues. Germline V gene sequence: CDR1 LGHNT, CDR2 FRNRAP. With 3 bases clipped from V and 5 bases from J, the junction kept 6 bases outside the gene matches.

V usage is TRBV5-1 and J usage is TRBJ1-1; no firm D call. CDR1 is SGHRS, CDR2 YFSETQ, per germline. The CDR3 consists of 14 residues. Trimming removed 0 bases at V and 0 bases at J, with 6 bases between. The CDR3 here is CASSLGGLNTEAFF. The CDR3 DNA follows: TGCGCCAGCAGCTTGGGCGGACTGAACACTGAAGCTTTCTTT.

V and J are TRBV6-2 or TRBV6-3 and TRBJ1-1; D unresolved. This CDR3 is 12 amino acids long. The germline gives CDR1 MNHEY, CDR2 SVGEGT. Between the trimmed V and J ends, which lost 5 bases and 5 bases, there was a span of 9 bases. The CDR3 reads CASSPISTEAFF. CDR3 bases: TGTGCCAGCAGTCCAATCAGTACTGAAGCTTTCTTT.

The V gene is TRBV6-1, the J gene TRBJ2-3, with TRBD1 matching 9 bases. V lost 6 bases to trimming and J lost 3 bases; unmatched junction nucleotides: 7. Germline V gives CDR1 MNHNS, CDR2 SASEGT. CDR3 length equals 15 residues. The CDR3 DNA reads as TGTGCCAGCAGGCGGACAGGGGCCGGGACAGATACGCAGTATTTT. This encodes CASRRTGAGTDTQYF.

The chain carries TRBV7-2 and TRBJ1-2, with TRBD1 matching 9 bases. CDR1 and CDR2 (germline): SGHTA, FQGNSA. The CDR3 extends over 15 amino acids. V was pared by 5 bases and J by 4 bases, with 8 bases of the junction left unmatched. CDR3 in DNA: TGTGCCAGCAGCCCCCGACAGGGGGTAATCTATGGCTACACCTTC. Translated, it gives CASSPRQGVIYGYTF. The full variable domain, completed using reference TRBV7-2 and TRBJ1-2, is GAGVSQSPSNKVTEKGKDVELRCDPISGHTALYWYRQSLGQGLEFLIYFQGNSAPDKSGLPSDRFSAERTGGSVSTLTIQRTQQEDSAVYLCASSPRQGVIYGYTFGSGTRLTVV.

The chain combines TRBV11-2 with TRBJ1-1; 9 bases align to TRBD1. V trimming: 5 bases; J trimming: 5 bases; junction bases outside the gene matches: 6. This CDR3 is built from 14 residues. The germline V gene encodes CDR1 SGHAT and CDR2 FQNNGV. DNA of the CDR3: TGTGCCAGCAGCCCGACAGGGGGGGAAACTGAAGCTTTCTTT. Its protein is CASSPTGGETEAFF.

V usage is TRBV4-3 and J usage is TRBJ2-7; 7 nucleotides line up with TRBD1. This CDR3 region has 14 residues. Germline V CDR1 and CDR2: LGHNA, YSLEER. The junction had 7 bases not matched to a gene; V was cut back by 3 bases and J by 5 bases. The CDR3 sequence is CASSHRTGEDEQYF. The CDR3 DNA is TGCGCCAGCAGCCACCGAACAGGGGAAGACGAGCAGTACTTC.

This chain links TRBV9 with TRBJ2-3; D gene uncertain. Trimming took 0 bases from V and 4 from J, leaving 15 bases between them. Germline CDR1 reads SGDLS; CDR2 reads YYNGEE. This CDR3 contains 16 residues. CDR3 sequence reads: CASSVGPQEWADTQYF. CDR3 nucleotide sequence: TGTGCCAGCAGCGTAGGTCCCCAAGAGTGGGCAGATACGCAGTATTTT.

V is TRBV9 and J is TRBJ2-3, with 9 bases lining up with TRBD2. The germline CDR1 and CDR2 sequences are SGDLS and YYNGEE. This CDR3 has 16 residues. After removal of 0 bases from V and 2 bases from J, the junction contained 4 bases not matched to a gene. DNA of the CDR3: TGTGCCAGCAGCGTAGCGACTAGCGGATACACAGATACGCAGTATTTT. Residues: CASSVATSGYTDTQYF.

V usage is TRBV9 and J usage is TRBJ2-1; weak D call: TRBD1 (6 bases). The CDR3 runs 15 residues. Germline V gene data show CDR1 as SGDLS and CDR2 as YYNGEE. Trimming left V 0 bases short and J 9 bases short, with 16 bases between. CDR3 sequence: CASSVAADRPGEQFF. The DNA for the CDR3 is TGTGCCAGCAGCGTAGCGGCGGACAGACCGGGTGAGCAGTTCTTC.

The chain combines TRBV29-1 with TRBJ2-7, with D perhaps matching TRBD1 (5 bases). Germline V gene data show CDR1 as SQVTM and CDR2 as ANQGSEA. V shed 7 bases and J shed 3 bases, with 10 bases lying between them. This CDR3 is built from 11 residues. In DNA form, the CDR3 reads TGCAGCGCCGCCGACAGCTACGAGCAGTACTTC. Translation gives CSAADSYEQYF.